The 5 T cell receptor beta chains in this list originate from one sample, sequenced in a study of blood T cell repertoires in COVID-19. The assay was immunoSEQ multiplex PCR, and TCRdb's table has in-frame clones only and misses some. The data hold roughly 150,000 clones, with approximately 86% observed a single time. The sample consisted of peripheral blood. The receptors originated from a woman of 80 years or more with COVID-19, enrolled during active disease.

V is TRBV5-1 and J is TRBJ1-5, with D hard to call. From germline, CDR1 is SGHRS and CDR2 YFSETQ. Trimming stripped 4 bases from V and 6 bases from J, with 14 bases between. The CDR3 is 14 amino acids. In DNA, the CDR3 is TGCGCCAGCAGCCCGGAGGATATGGGTCAGCCCCAGCATTTT. Protein: CASSPEDMGQPQHF.

The chain employs TRBV7-2 and TRBJ2-5, with no clear D. This CDR3 spans 14 amino acids. V shed 2 bases and J shed 2 bases, with 9 bases lying between them. Germline-derived CDR1 and CDR2 are SGHTA and FQGNSA. CDR3 DNA sequence: TGTGCCAGCAGCTTAAACGCCGGGCAAGAGACCCAGTACTTC. This translates into CASSLNAGQETQYF.

The chain joins TRBV18 to TRBJ2-1; TRBD1 matches 8 bases. The CDR3 is made up of 16 amino acids. J was trimmed by 6 bases and V by 2 bases; bases with no gene match: 9. CDR1 is KGHSH, CDR2 LQKENI, per germline. Written as DNA, the CDR3 is TGTGCCAGCTCACCAGTCCTCCAGGGGGCAAGCAATGAGCAGTTCTTC. Protein product: CASSPVLQGASNEQFF.

This sequence joins TRBV15 and TRBJ2-7; 8 positions agree with TRBD2. Germline loops: CDR1 LNHNV, CDR2 YYDKDF (reference sequence). The V gene end was trimmed by 6 bases and the J gene end by 5 bases; junction bases not matched to a gene: 9. The CDR3 contains 14 residues. Here the CDR3 DNA reads TGTGCCACCAGTATAGCGGGACCATCCCACGAGCAGTACTTC. Residues: CATSIAGPSHEQYF.

The genes are TRBV5-1 and TRBJ2-7; 11 nucleotides align to TRBD1. Per the germline V gene, CDR1 is SGHRS and CDR2 is YFSETQ. J was trimmed by 2 bases and V by 4 bases; bases with no gene match: 5. This CDR3 has 15 residues. The CDR3, as DNA: TGCGCCAGCAGCCGGACAGGGGGCGCGACCTACGAGCAGTACTTC. Protein product: CASSRTGGATYEQYF.